A single sample is the source of the 26 T cell receptor beta chains below, sequenced in a study of identical twins. TCRdb reprocessed the 5' RACE reads via MiXCR and lists one record per CDR3 protein. Of some 1,600,000 distinct CDR3 sequences in the sample, about 30% were seen once. What was sequenced was cord blood. The receptors stem from a newborn girl in good health.

In its sample, this clonotype was seen a few times. The V and J genes are TRBV20-1 and TRBJ1-2; 7 nucleotides line up with TRBD1. The CDR3 has 14 residues. The trim removed 1 base at V and 7 bases at J, leaving 9 bases unmatched. The germline V gene has CDR1 DFQATT and CDR2 SNEGSKA (reference sequence). In DNA, the CDR3 is TGCAGTGCTAGAGTTAACAGGGGTTCCTCTGGCTACACCTTC. Its protein is CSARVNRGSSGYTF.

This clonotype has just a few counts. This chain links TRBV6-5 with TRBJ2-4, with a weak D call TRBD1 (6 bases). The CDR3 runs to 14 residues. Germline lookup yields CDR1 MNHEY and CDR2 SVGAGI. Between the trimmed V and J ends, which lost 2 bases and 4 bases, there was a span of 9 bases. The CDR3 spells CASSYGGLKNIQYF. In nucleotides, the CDR3 is TGTGCCAGCAGTTACGGGGGCCTTAAAAACATTCAGTACTTC.

This clonotype was counted many times. The chain recombines TRBV28 with TRBJ2-1, with D unclear. CDR3 length equals 15 residues. The germline V and J ends were trimmed by 5 bases and 0 bases, with 11 bases remaining between them. CDR1 is MDHEN, CDR2 SYDVKM, per germline. CDR3 loop: CASSPSPGSYNEQFF. CDR3 nucleotides: TGTGCCAGCAGTCCCTCCCCCGGCTCCTACAATGAGCAGTTCTTC.

The V and J genes are TRBV27 and TRBJ2-7, with D perhaps TRBD1 or TRBD2 (5 bases each). CDR3 length: 15 residues. Per germline, CDR1 MNHEY and CDR2 SMNVEV (reference sequence). V lost 6 bases to trimming and J lost 0 bases, with 15 bases between them. The CDR3 reads CASSIIVGTSYEQYF. The CDR3, as DNA: TGTGCCAGCAGCATAATAGTGGGGACCTCCTACGAGCAGTACTTC.

This clonotype was observed a handful of times. The rearrangement links TRBV7-6 to TRBJ2-1; D is undetermined. Looked up from germline, CDR1 is SGHVS and CDR2 is FNYEAQ. V gave up 5 bases and J gave up 4 bases, with 15 bases separating them. The CDR3 is 15 amino acids. CDR3 amino acids: CASSPGDSLYNEQFF. In nucleotides, the CDR3 is TGTGCCAGCAGCCCAGGTGACTCACTATACAATGAGCAGTTCTTC. Full variable domain (remainder filled in from reference TRBV7-6 and TRBJ2-1): GAGVSQSPRYKVTKRGQDVALRCDPISGHVSLYWYRQALGQGPEFLTYFNYEAQQDKSGLPNDRFSAERPEGSISTLTIQRTEQRDSAMYRCASSPGDSLYNEQFFGPGTRLTVL.

This clonotype was observed many times. This chain connects TRBV4-2 to TRBJ1-1; tentative D call: TRBD1 (5 bases). The CDR3 covers 14 residues. V shed 1 base and J shed 1 base, with 7 bases lying between them. Looked up from germline, CDR1 is LGHNA and CDR2 is YNFKEQ. The CDR3 DNA is TGTGCCAGCAGCCAAGGGGGCAGGAACACTGAAGCTTTCTTT. Translated, it gives CASSQGGRNTEAFF.

This clonotype was detected only once. The chain employs TRBV5-6 and TRBJ1-5; 7 bases line up with TRBD1. In germline, CDR1 is SGHDT, CDR2 YYEEEE. J was trimmed by 3 bases and V by 4 bases; bases with no gene match: 7. This CDR3 has 15 amino acids. For the CDR3, the DNA is TGTGCCAGCAGCCTGCTGGACAGGCCCAATCAGCCCCAGCATTTT. Its protein is CASSLLDRPNQPQHF.

This clonotype was counted ten times or more. The J gene is TRBJ2-3, the V gene TRBV4-2; tentatively, D is TRBD2 (5 bases). This CDR3 comprises 14 residues. CDR1 is LGHNA and CDR2 is YNFKEQ in the germline V gene. Trimming removed 1 base at V and 2 bases at J, with 7 bases between. The CDR3 DNA follows: TGTGCCAGCAGCCAAGCCGGGGACACAGATACGCAGTATTTT. Protein: CASSQAGDTDTQYF.

Here the CDR3 reads CASSQRGEKYNEQFF. For the CDR3, the DNA is TGTGCCAGCAGTCAGCGGGGGGAAAAGTACAATGAGCAGTTCTTC. V usage is TRBV27 and J usage is TRBJ2-1, with 9 bases that match TRBD2. The CDR3 totals 15 residues. From germline, CDR1 is MNHEY and CDR2 SMNVEV (reference sequence). Losses at the gene ends were 5 bases for V and 4 bases for J; bases not matched to a gene: 6.

In this sample, this clonotype turned up a few times. The V gene is TRBV11-1, the J gene TRBJ2-1; TRBD2 matches at 12 bases. With V trimmed by 1 base and J by 1 base, 8 bases remained unmatched. CDR3 length: 19 residues. Germline assignment: CDR1 SGHAT and CDR2 FQDESV (reference sequence). Here the CDR3 DNA reads TGTGCCAGCAGCTTAGGACGACTAGCGGGGGCCCTTTCCTACAATGAGCAGTTCTTC. Translation gives CASSLGRLAGALSYNEQFF.

The chain employs TRBV5-6 and TRBJ1-4; no definite D call. The CDR3 loop spans 13 amino acids. The germline V gene has CDR1 SGHDT and CDR2 YYEEEE. The germline V and J ends were trimmed by 0 bases and 16 bases, with 16 bases remaining between them. CDR3 amino acids: CASSLVLRRTEFF. The CDR3 bases are TGTGCCAGCAGCTTGGTTTTACGGCGGACCGAGTTTTTT.

The chain has TRBV5-1 and TRBJ2-1, with TRBD2 identical over 8 bases. CDR3 size: 16 residues. CDR1 and CDR2 from the germline V gene are SGHRS and YFSETQ. V lost 4 bases and J lost 3; bases outside the gene matches: 9. CDR3 nucleotide sequence: TGCGCCAGCAGCCCTACTAGCGGTTGGATCTACAATGAGCAGTTCTTC. It yields the protein CASSPTSGWIYNEQFF.

This clonotype came up a few times. The V and J genes are TRBV2 and TRBJ1-5; the D gene is possibly TRBD1 (6 bases). The CDR3 extends over 14 amino acids. Per the germline V gene, CDR1 is SNHLY and CDR2 is FYNNEI. V was pared by 8 bases and J by 6 bases, with 17 bases between. CDR3 sequence reads: CASGIEGGSQPQHF. The CDR3, as DNA: TGTGCCAGCGGTATCGAGGGGGGTAGTCAGCCCCAGCATTTT.

This clonotype was counted many times. The chain combines TRBV11-2 with TRBJ2-7, with no clear D. V was clipped by 0 bases and J by 2 bases, with 8 bases between them. Germline V gene data show CDR1 as SGHAT and CDR2 as FQNNGV. This CDR3 is 14 amino acids long. The CDR3 DNA sequence: TGTGCCAGCAGCTTAGATCGGCTCACCTACGAGCAGTACTTC. Protein product: CASSLDRLTYEQYF.

This clonotype was detected a few times. The J gene is TRBJ1-1, the V gene TRBV6-5; D might be TRBD1 (6 bases). Germline CDR1 MNHEY, CDR2 SVGAGI. The ends were cut back, 6 bases at V and 0 bases at J, with 11 bases in the middle. This CDR3 region has 14 residues. The DNA for the CDR3 is TGTGCCAGCAGCCGGGGACACCTGAACACTGAAGCTTTCTTT. Encoded protein: CASSRGHLNTEAFF.

On this clonotype: This may be a read error, as it is one base from a much larger clone. The CDR3 DNA is TGCAGCGTTGAGAGTCTAGCCAAAAACATTCAGTACTTC. This encodes CSVESLAKNIQYF. This chain links TRBV29-1 with TRBJ2-4, with D unclear. Trimming left V 3 bases short and J 0 bases short, with 6 bases between. This CDR3 is 13 amino acids long. Germline assignment: CDR1 SQVTM and CDR2 ANQGSEA.

The sample holds a few counts of this clonotype. The V call is TRBV28, the J call TRBJ1-2; D gene ambiguous. This CDR3 comprises 12 residues. V lost 5 bases, J lost 7 bases, and 11 bases lay in between. Germline CDR1 and CDR2: MDHEN and SYDVKM. The CDR3 loop is CASSLGMGGYTF. The CDR3, as DNA: TGTGCCAGCAGTCTCGGGATGGGTGGCTACACCTTC.

This clonotype appeared once. The chain has TRBV5-1 and TRBJ2-3; 8 bases are shared with TRBD1. Per germline, CDR1 SGHRS and CDR2 YFSETQ. Losses at the gene ends were 1 base for V and 1 base for J; bases not matched to a gene: 5. This CDR3 contains 16 residues. The CDR3 coding sequence is TGCGCCAGCAGCTTGTTCGCGACAGGGGGCACAGATACGCAGTATTTT. This encodes CASSLFATGGTDTQYF.

V gene TRBV3-1 combines with J gene TRBJ2-3; TRBD2 might be the D (6 bases). The V and J ends lost 2 bases and 0 bases respectively, with 12 bases between them. This CDR3 contains 16 residues. The germline gives CDR1 LGHDT, CDR2 YNNKEL (reference sequence). CDR3 DNA sequence: TGTGCCAGCAGCCAAATCGGTGGGGGGAGCACAGATACGCAGTATTTT. It translates to CASSQIGGGSTDTQYF.

The chain employs TRBV19 and TRBJ1-2; no clear D. Deletions cut 4 bases from V and 4 bases from J, with 13 bases between. The length of the CDR3 is 14 residues. In germline, CDR1 is LNHDA, CDR2 SQIVND (reference sequence). The CDR3 sequence is CASSRAVRSYGYTF. The CDR3 bases are TGTGCCAGTAGTAGGGCGGTCAGATCCTATGGCTACACCTTC.

Ten or more counts support this clonotype. The chain has TRBV29-1 and TRBJ2-1, with 7 positions matching TRBD1. V shed 8 bases, J shed 5 bases, and the junction held 9 bases outside the gene matches. The V gene's germline CDR1 is SQVTM and CDR2 ANQGSEA. The CDR3 extends over 13 amino acids. The chain's CDR3 is CSLRDRVDNEQFF. The CDR3 DNA reads TGCAGCCTCCGGGACAGAGTCGACAATGAGCAGTTCTTC.

V usage is TRBV20-1 and J usage is TRBJ1-2, with D possibly being TRBD1 (5 bases). V was shortened by 1 base and J by 5 bases, with 11 bases between the two germline ends. Germline loops: CDR1 DFQATT, CDR2 SNEGSKA (reference sequence). This CDR3 is built from 13 residues. CDR3 loop: CSARAGREYGYTF. The CDR3, as DNA: TGCAGTGCTAGAGCGGGCAGGGAGTATGGCTACACCTTC.

The sample holds a few counts of this clonotype. The chain combines TRBV6-2 or TRBV6-3 with TRBJ2-7, with D hard to call. Per the germline V gene, CDR1 is MNHEY and CDR2 is SVGEGT. Trimming shortened V by 5 bases and J by 2 bases, and 10 bases separated the two germline ends. This CDR3 has 13 residues. Written as DNA, the CDR3 is TGTGCCAGCAGTCTCCAAGCTACCTACGAGCAGTACTTC. The encoded protein is CASSLQATYEQYF.

The chain links TRBV27 to TRBJ2-7; TRBD1 matches 10 bases. V trimming: 6 bases; J trimming: 1 base; junction bases outside the gene matches: 9. Germline V gene sequence: CDR1 MNHEY, CDR2 SMNVEV (reference sequence). The CDR3 has 16 residues. This CDR3 is CASSRLPGQGSYEQYF. Written as DNA, the CDR3 is TGTGCCAGCAGCCGCTTACCGGGACAGGGGTCCTACGAGCAGTACTTC.

The V call is TRBV14, the J call TRBJ1-1; D perhaps matches TRBD1 (5 bases). Per germline, CDR1 SGHDN and CDR2 FVKESK. The ends were cut back, 3 bases at V and 5 bases at J, with 16 bases in the middle. The CDR3 contains 15 residues. Written as DNA, the CDR3 is TGTGCCAGCAGCCAGCCACAGGCCCCGAGAACTGAAGCTTTCTTT. Amino acids: CASSQPQAPRTEAFF.

The V and J genes are TRBV21-1 and TRBJ2-3; TRBD2 is the table's D call, not checked against the DNA. TRBV21-1 is marked as a pseudogene. This CDR3 region has 19 residues. The CDR3 loop reads CASSKAPPILAGGRDTQYF. The CDR3 nucleotides are TGTGCCAGCAGCAAAGCGCCCCCTATACTAGCGGGGGGCAGAGATACGCAGTATTTT.